This paragraph covers one T cell receptor beta chain sequence. This record belongs to a study of patients and donors after allogeneic stem cell transplantation. Via MiXCR, TCRdb re-called the RT-PCR reads, giving one row per CDR3 protein. The profile shows some 880,000 distinct CDR3 sequences, under 20% of them singletons. Germline CDR1 is MNHNS and CDR2 is SASEGT. V was shortened by 6 bases and J by 7 bases, with 15 bases between the two germline ends. The CDR3 contains 14 residues. The chain has TRBV6-1 and TRBJ1-4; TRBD1 might be the D (5 bases). The source of this sequence is a human donor who was either an allogeneic HSCT recipient or a stem cell or donor lymphocyte infusion donor (not recorded which). It is not recorded whose cells these are; they may come from a transplant donor. The specimen was blood, either unsorted or a sorted T cell fraction (not recorded which). CDR3 sequence: CASRPRGWSEKLFF. The CDR3 DNA follows: TGTGCCAGCAGACCACGGGGCTGGAGTGAAAAACTGTTTTTT.